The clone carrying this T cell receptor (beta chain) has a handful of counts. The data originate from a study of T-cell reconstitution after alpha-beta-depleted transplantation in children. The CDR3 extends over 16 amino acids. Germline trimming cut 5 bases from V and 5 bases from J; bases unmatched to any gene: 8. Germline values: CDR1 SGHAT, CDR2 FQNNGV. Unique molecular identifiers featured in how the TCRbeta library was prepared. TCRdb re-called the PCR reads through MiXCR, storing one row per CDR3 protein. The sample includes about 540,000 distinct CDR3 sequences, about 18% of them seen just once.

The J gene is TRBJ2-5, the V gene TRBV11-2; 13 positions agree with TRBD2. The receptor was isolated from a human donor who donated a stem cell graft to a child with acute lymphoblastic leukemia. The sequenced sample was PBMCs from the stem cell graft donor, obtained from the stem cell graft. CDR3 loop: CASSPRLAGGLETQYF. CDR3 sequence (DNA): TGTGCCAGCAGCCCTCGACTAGCGGGAGGCCTGGAGACCCAGTACTTC. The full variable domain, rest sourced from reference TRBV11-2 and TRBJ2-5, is EAGVAQSPRYKIIEKRQSVAFWCNPISGHATLYWYQQILGQGPKLLIQFQNNGVVDDSQLPKDRFSAERLKGVDSTLKIQPAKLEDSAVYLCASSPRLAGGLETQYFGPGTRLLVL.